This TCR beta chain was captured by sequencing in a study of blood T cell repertoires in COVID-19. This clone was seen a few times. Produced via immunoSEQ multiplex PCR; TCRdb's table is partial and in-frame only. This sample has some 99,000 clones, with approximately 87% found just once. Per germline, CDR1 SNHLY and CDR2 FYNNEI. Unmatched junction bases numbered 4, after V lost 5 bases and J lost 6 bases. This CDR3 contains 12 residues. Sequences were obtained from peripheral blood. This sequence joins TRBV2 and TRBJ2-7; 7 nucleotides align to TRBD1. The TCR comes from a woman aged 55-69 years with acute or convalescent COVID-19. CDR3 sequence reads: CASSTTGPEQYF. In nucleotides, the CDR3 is TGTGCCAGCAGTACGACAGGGCCCGAGCAGTACTTC.